The 2 T cell receptor beta chains below all came from one sample that was sequenced in a study of immune characterization of retroperitoneal liposarcoma (dated by TCRdb to the late 2010s). Library preparation employed PCR. Sequencing took place on a NextSeq 500. TCRdb reprocessing: public reads trimmed at Q25 with fastp, clones called with MiXCR, in-frame beta chains kept. Here each entry gathers all rows of one CDR3 protein and keeps the most common genes and DNA. For this sample there are roughly 10,000 distinct CDR3 sequences; roughly 26% appear just once. 8.5% of the sample is taken by the ten largest. The material sequenced was tumor tissue. These receptors were obtained from a female donor with retroperitoneal liposarcoma.

With regard to this clonotype: This likely comes from a read error, as the CDR3 has no conserved phenylalanine or tryptophan at its end. The DNA is left out, because the CDR3 cannot be placed on it with certainty; the CDR3 is given as TCRdb lists it. The genes are TRBV5-3 and TRBJ2-3; the table's TRBD2 call for D was not verified on the DNA. TRBV5-3 is known as an ORF, though its function is uncertain. The CDR3 adds up to 16 amino acids, both ends counted. The CDR3 is CARSTSTSGRSTSSTL.

This clonotype appeared a few times. V usage is TRBV11-2 and J usage is TRBJ2-1, with TRBD2 identical over 7 bases. The CDR3 totals 14 residues. Trimming at V came to 3 bases and at J to 10 bases, leaving 9 bases not matched to a gene. CDR1 is SGHAT, CDR2 FQNNGV, per germline. In DNA form, the CDR3 reads TGTGCCAGCAGCTTTAACAGTGGGGACTACGAGCAGTTCTTC. Translated: CASSFNSGDYEQFF.